The 22 T cell receptor beta chains reported below all come from one sample, sequenced in a study of blood T cell repertoires in COVID-19. Measured with immunoSEQ multiplex PCR; TCRdb has only the in-frame clones, and not every one. The sample holds approximately 94,000 clones, under 90% seen once. The sample consisted of peripheral blood. The receptor set was obtained from a human donor in a cohort sampled during active COVID-19.

The chain joins TRBV5-1 to TRBJ2-7; D may be TRBD1 (6 bases). Trimming shortened V by 3 bases and J by 2 bases, and 12 bases separated the two germline ends. CDR1 is SGHRS and CDR2 is YFSETQ in the germline V gene. The CDR3 is 14 residues long. CDR3 sequence: CASSYQGSTYEQYF. The CDR3 DNA follows: TGCGCCAGCAGCTATCAGGGGAGTACCTACGAGCAGTACTTC.

This chain joins TRBV1 and TRBJ2-1; the D call of TRBD1 is as the table states it, not checked on the DNA. TRBV1 corresponds to a pseudogene. CDR3 length: 15 amino acids. CDR3 nucleotides: TGCACCAGCAGCCGCCCAGGTCGCTCCTACAATGAGCAGTTCTTC. Amino acid sequence: CTSSRPGRSYNEQFF.

This chain uses TRBV2 with TRBJ2-1; 11 nucleotides line up with TRBD2. CDR1 is SNHLY and CDR2 is FYNNEI in the germline V gene. This CDR3 comprises 15 residues. The J segment lost 6 bases and the V segment lost 5 bases, leaving 6 bases of the junction unmatched. This CDR3 reads CASSLLAGVANEQFF. CDR3 nucleotides: TGTGCCAGCAGTCTACTAGCGGGGGTCGCCAATGAGCAGTTCTTC.

This rearrangement joins TRBV6-2 or TRBV6-3 to TRBJ2-1; maybe TRBD1 (5 bases). The germline V gene encodes CDR1 MNHEY and CDR2 SVGEGT. This CDR3 contains 14 residues. Trimming stripped 2 bases from V and 4 bases from J, with 9 bases between. CDR3 residues: CASSYATAYNEQFF. For the CDR3, the DNA is TGTGCCAGCAGTTACGCGACAGCTTACAATGAGCAGTTCTTC.

The gene calls are TRBV7-2 and TRBJ1-6, with TRBD1 as a possible D gene (5 bases). The V gene lost 4 bases and the J gene lost 0 bases, with 10 bases spanning the gap. Germline lookup yields CDR1 SGHTA and CDR2 FQGNSA. The CDR3 length is 16 residues. CDR3 DNA sequence: TGTGCCAGCAGCTCCCAGGGTGGCTCCTATAATTCACCCCTCCACTTT. Encoded protein: CASSSQGGSYNSPLHF.

The chain links TRBV3-1 (or the pseudogene TRBV3-2) to TRBJ2-1, with D perhaps matching TRBD2 (5 bases). The V and J ends lost 6 bases and 3 bases respectively, with 9 bases between them. Germline CDR1 reads LGHDT; CDR2 reads YNNKEL (reference sequence). This CDR3 is built from 13 residues. CDR3 in amino acids: CASRDYNYNEQFF. The CDR3 nucleotides read TGTGCCAGCAGAGACTATAACTACAATGAGCAGTTCTTC.

As for this clone: One junction end disagrees with the germline gene, perhaps due to a read error. V is TRBV6-5 and J is TRBJ2-1; 7 nucleotides agree with TRBD1. CDR1 is MNHEY and CDR2 is SVGAGI in the germline V gene. This CDR3 contains 13 residues. The CDR3 DNA sequence: TGTGTCAGCAGAAAAACAGGGGTCCATGAGCAGTTCTTC. Its protein product is CVSRKTGVHEQFF.

J is TRBJ1-3 and V is TRBV15, with D unresolved. With 7 bases removed from V and 0 bases from J, the gap between germline ends came to 10 bases. CDR3 length: 14 amino acids. Germline V lookup: CDR1 LNHNV, CDR2 YYDKDF (reference sequence). CDR3 bases: TGTGCCACCACGAAGCTTCACTCTGGAAACACCATATATTTT. Translation: CATTKLHSGNTIYF.

The chain uses TRBV5-1 and TRBJ2-7, with 14 bases identical to TRBD2. The CDR3 is made up of 16 amino acids. Germline-derived CDR1 and CDR2 are SGHRS and YFSETQ. Trimming at V came to 4 bases and at J to 6 bases, leaving 9 bases not matched to a gene. CDR3 bases: TGCGCCAGCAGCCCGGGACTAGCGGGAGTCGGGAGCGAGCAGTACTTC. Protein: CASSPGLAGVGSEQYF.

Here the CDR3 DNA reads TGTGCCATCAGTGGGGCTAGCTCGAACTCCTACGAGCAGTACTTC. Protein: CAISGASSNSYEQYF. The rearrangement links TRBV10-3 to TRBJ2-7; D may be TRBD2 (5 bases). The CDR3 totals 15 residues. Germline-derived CDR1 and CDR2 are ENHRY and SYGVKD. V lost 4 bases, J lost 0 bases, and 13 bases lay in between.

V is TRBV10-1 and J is TRBJ2-5; 7 bases are shared with TRBD2. CDR3 length: 17 amino acids. With V trimmed by 8 bases and J by 5 bases, 20 bases remained unmatched. Germline values: CDR1 WNHNN, CDR2 SYGVQD (reference sequence). The CDR3 DNA follows: TGCGCCAGCGTCCTCTGTCCCGATGAGCGGGGCAGGGAGACCCAGTACTTC. Encoded protein: CASVLCPDERGRETQYF.

The sample holds a few counts of this clone. The CDR3 DNA is TGCGCCAGCAGCCCACAGGGTCAGAACACTGAAGCTTTCTTT. It translates to CASSPQGQNTEAFF. J is TRBJ1-1 and V is TRBV5-1; weak D call: TRBD1 (6 bases). The CDR3 sequence is 14 residues long. Deletions cut 4 bases from V and 1 base from J, with 11 bases between. CDR1 and CDR2 from the germline V gene are SGHRS and YFSETQ.

This clone was seen more than once but under ten times. The rearrangement uses TRBV6-6 and TRBJ1-4, with a tentative D call TRBD1 (6 bases). Trimming removed 6 bases from V and 8 bases from J, with 19 bases in between. This CDR3 contains 15 residues. Germline V lookup: CDR1 MNHNY, CDR2 SVGAGI (reference sequence). The CDR3 region is CASSDGGREGEKLFF. The CDR3 nucleotides read TGTGCCAGCAGCGACGGGGGGCGGGAAGGGGAAAAACTGTTTTTT.

The genes are TRBV28 and TRBJ1-2, with unresolved D. Trimming stripped 3 bases from V and 5 bases from J, with 13 bases between. The CDR3 runs 14 residues. Germline V gene lookup returns CDR1 MDHEN and CDR2 SYDVKM. The CDR3 sequence is CASSFGVPGYGYTF. For the CDR3, the DNA is TGTGCCAGCAGTTTCGGGGTCCCAGGTTATGGCTACACCTTC.

This clone appeared a single time. The CDR3 spells CASGFNINTEAFF. The DNA for the CDR3 is TGTGCTAGTGGTTTCAACATAAACACTGAAGCTTTCTTT. V is TRBV12-5 and J is TRBJ1-1; D gene uncertain. The V and J ends lost 3 bases and 2 bases respectively, with 7 bases between them. The CDR3 runs 13 residues. Germline values: CDR1 LGHNT, CDR2 FRNRAP.

This clone was observed once. The V gene is TRBV5-5, the J gene TRBJ2-5; tentatively, D is TRBD1 (5 bases). The CDR3 has 14 residues. The V gene's germline CDR1 is SGHKS and CDR2 YYEKEE (reference sequence). Trimming removed 3 bases at V and 5 bases at J, with 14 bases between. This chain's CDR3 is CASSSDTRLETQYF. The CDR3 bases are TGTGCCAGCAGCTCGGACACTCGACTGGAGACCCAGTACTTC.

This chain joins TRBV5-1 and TRBJ2-5, with a weak D call TRBD1 (6 bases). V was trimmed by 7 bases and J by 2 bases, leaving 12 bases between them. The germline V gene encodes CDR1 SGHRS and CDR2 YFSETQ. CDR3 length: 13 amino acids. The CDR3 DNA reads as TGCGCCAGCTTCGGGACACATCAAGAGACCCAGTACTTC. This encodes CASFGTHQETQYF.

V usage is TRBV7-8 and J usage is TRBJ1-2, with D perhaps matching TRBD1 (5 bases). CDR1 is SGHVS, CDR2 FQNEAQ, per germline. Trimming took 5 bases from V and 4 from J, leaving 14 bases between them. The length of the CDR3 is 14 residues. The CDR3 DNA reads as TGTGCCAGCAGCCCGCCGACAGTTTCCTATGGCTACACCTTC. As protein: CASSPPTVSYGYTF.

This clone was found a few times. This chain joins TRBV28 and TRBJ2-3, with 9 bases aligning to TRBD2. The CDR3 is made up of 16 amino acids. Per germline, CDR1 MDHEN and CDR2 SYDVKM. V was clipped by 6 bases and J by 2 bases; unmatched bases: 9. This CDR3 reads CASRPRLAAYTDTQYF. The CDR3, as DNA: TGTGCCAGCAGGCCCAGACTAGCGGCCTACACAGATACGCAGTATTTT.

As DNA, the CDR3 is TGTGCCAGCAGCATATGGGATACAGGGGTGATCGAGCAGTACTTC. It yields the protein CASSIWDTGVIEQYF. The rearrangement links TRBV7-9 to TRBJ2-7, with 7 bases aligning to TRBD1. J was trimmed by 6 bases and V by 5 bases; bases with no gene match: 13. Germline V CDR1 and CDR2: SEHNR, FQNEAQ (reference sequence). The CDR3 runs 15 residues.

This chain connects TRBV29-1 to TRBJ2-5, with 10 positions matching TRBD1. The ends lost 7 bases at V and 5 bases at J; junction bases unmatched: 7. The CDR3 is made up of 13 amino acids. Germline V gene sequence: CDR1 SQVTM, CDR2 ANQGSEA. The CDR3 nucleotides are TGCAGCGCTCCGACAGGGGGCTACGAGACCCAGTACTTC. Amino acids: CSAPTGGYETQYF.

J is TRBJ1-4 and V is TRBV14; 8 nucleotides agree with TRBD1. This CDR3 spans 17 amino acids. V shed 2 bases, J shed 7 bases, and the junction held 12 bases outside the gene matches. CDR1 SGHDN and CDR2 FVKESK come from the germline V gene. The CDR3 loop reads CASSQWGTGTGREKLFF. DNA for the CDR3: TGTGCCAGCAGCCAATGGGGGACCGGGACAGGTCGTGAAAAACTGTTTTTT.